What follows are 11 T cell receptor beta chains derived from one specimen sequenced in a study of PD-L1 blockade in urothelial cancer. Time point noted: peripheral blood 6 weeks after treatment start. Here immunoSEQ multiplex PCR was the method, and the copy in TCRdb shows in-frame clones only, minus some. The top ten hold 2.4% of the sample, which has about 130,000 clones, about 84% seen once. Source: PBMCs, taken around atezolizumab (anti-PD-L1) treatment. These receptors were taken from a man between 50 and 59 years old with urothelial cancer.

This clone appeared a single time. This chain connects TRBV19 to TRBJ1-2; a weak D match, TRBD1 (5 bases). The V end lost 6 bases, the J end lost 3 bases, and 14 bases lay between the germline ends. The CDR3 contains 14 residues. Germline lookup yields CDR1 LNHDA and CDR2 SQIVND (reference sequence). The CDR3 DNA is TGTGCCAGTAGGGTGGGGCGACAAGACTATGGCTACACCTTC. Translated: CASRVGRQDYGYTF.

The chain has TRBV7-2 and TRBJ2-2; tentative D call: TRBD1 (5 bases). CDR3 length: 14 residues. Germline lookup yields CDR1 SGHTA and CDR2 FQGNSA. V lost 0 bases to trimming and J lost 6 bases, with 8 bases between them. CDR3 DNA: TGTGCCAGCAGCTTAGCAGGGGCGCCCGGGGAGCTGTTTTTT. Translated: CASSLAGAPGELFF.

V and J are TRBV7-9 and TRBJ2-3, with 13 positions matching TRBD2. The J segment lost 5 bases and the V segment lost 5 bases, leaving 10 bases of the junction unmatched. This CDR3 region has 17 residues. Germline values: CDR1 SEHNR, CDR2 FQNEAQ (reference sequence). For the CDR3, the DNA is TGTGCCAGCAGCGCCCCACTAGCGGGAGGGCCTGTAGATACGCAGTATTTT. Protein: CASSAPLAGGPVDTQYF. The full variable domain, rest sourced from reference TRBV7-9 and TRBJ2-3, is DTGVSQNPRHKITKRGQNVTFRCDPISEHNRLYWYRQTLGQGPEFLTYFQNEAQLEKSRLLSDRFSAERPKGSFSTLEIQRTEQGDSAMYLCASSAPLAGGPVDTQYFGPGTRLTVL.

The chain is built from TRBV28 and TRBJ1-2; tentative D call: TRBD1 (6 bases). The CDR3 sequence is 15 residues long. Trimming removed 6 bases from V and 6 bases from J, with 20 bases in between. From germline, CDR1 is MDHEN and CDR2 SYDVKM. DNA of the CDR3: TGTGCCAGCAGGCCGCTTGGACAGAGGTTGGATGGCTACACCTTC. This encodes CASRPLGQRLDGYTF.

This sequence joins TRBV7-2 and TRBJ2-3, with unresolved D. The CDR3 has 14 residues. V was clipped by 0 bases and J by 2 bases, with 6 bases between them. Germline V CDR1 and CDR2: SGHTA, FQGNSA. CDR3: CASSLALYTDTQYF. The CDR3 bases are TGTGCCAGCAGCTTAGCGCTATACACAGATACGCAGTATTTT. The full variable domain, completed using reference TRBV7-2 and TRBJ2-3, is GAGVSQSPSNKVTEKGKDVELRCDPISGHTALYWYRQSLGQGLEFLIYFQGNSAPDKSGLPSDRFSAERTGGSVSTLTIQRTQQEDSAVYLCASSLALYTDTQYFGPGTRLTVL.

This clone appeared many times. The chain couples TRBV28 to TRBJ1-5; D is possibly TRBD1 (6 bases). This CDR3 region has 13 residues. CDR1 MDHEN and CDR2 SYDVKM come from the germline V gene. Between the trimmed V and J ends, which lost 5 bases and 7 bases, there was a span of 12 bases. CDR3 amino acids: CASSGGAWQPQHF. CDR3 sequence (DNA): TGTGCCAGCAGTGGGGGGGCATGGCAGCCCCAGCATTTT.

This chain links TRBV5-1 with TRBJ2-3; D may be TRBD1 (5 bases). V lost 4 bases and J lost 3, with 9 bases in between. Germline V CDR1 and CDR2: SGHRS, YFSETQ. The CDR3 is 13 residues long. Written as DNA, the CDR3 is TGCGCCAGCAGCACGACAGCTACAGATACGCAGTATTTT. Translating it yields CASSTTATDTQYF. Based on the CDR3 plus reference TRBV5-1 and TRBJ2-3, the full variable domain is KAGVTQTPRYLIKTRGQQVTLSCSPISGHRSVSWYQQTPGQGLQFLFEYFSETQRNKGNFPGRFSGRQFSNSRSEMNVSTLELGDSALYLCASSTTATDTQYFGPGTRLTVL.

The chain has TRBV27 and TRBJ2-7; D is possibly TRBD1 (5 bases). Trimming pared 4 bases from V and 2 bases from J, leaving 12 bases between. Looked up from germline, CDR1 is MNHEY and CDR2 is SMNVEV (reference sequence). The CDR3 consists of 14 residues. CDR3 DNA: TGTGCCAGCAGTTCCTCAGGGTTCACCTACGAGCAGTACTTC. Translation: CASSSSGFTYEQYF.

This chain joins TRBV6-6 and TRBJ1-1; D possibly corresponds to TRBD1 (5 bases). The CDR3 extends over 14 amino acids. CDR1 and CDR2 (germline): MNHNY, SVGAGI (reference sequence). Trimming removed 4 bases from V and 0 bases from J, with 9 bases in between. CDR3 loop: CASSFDRMNTEAFF. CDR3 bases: TGTGCCAGCAGTTTCGACAGAATGAACACTGAAGCTTTCTTT.

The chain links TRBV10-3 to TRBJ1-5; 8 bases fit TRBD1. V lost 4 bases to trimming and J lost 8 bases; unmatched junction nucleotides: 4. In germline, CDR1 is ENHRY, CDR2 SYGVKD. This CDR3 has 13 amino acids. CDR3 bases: TGTGCCATCAGTGCAGGGGGCGGAGAGCCCCAGCATTTT. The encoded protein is CAISAGGGEPQHF.

The CDR3 DNA reads TGTGCCAGCACACCTCGGGACTACACGACTAGCAATCAGCCCCAGCATTTT. This translates into CASTPRDYTTSNQPQHF. The rearrangement uses TRBV28 and TRBJ1-5; TRBD1 might be the D (5 bases). The germline CDR1 and CDR2 sequences are MDHEN and SYDVKM. Trimming took off 7 bases at V and 0 bases at J, with 19 bases between the two ends. This CDR3 has 17 amino acids.